These T cell receptor beta chains were read from a single sample in a study of CD8+ T cells in alopecia areata. The assay was immunoSEQ multiplex PCR, and TCRdb's table has in-frame clones only and misses some. The data contain about 94,000 clones, about three quarters of them singletons. Here the sequenced sample was CD8+ T cells sorted from blood, taken between weeks 43 and 45, from a patient treated with tofacitinib. All receptors derive from a human donor with alopecia areata. Both conserved end residues are part of each CDR3. A D gene is named only where the DNA matches it firmly. Clone size is shown for a subset of rows, as once, few, many or a class of expanded clone.

d_call j_call clone_size v_call cdr3_aa cdr3_nt
- TRBJ1-5 - TRBV10-2 CASSESRLQNQPQHF TGCGCCAGCAGTGAGTCAAGGCTCCAAAATCAGCCCCAGCATTTT
TRBD1 TRBJ1-1 - TRBV6-5 CASRQGRRTEAFF TGTGCCAGCAGACAGGGGAGGCGAACTGAAGCTTTCTTT
TRBD2 TRBJ2-1 - TRBV15 CATSGFGGVSSYNEQFF TGTGCCACCAGCGGTTTCGGGGGGGTGAGCTCCTACAATGAGCAGTTCTTC
- TRBJ2-2 few TRBV19 CASSGGNTGELFF TGTGCCAGTAGTGGGGGGAACACCGGGGAGCTGTTTTTT
TRBD1 TRBJ1-1 - TRBV29-1 CSVNKRTGQGNTEAFF TGCAGCGTAAACAAACGTACGGGACAGGGGAACACTGAAGCTTTCTTT
TRBD1 TRBJ1-1 few TRBV5-1 CASSSGQATTTEAFF TGCGCCAGCAGCTCAGGACAGGCTACCACGACTGAAGCTTTCTTT
- TRBJ1-2 - TRBV7-2 CASSPYPGAYGYTF TGTGCCAGCAGCCCCTACCCAGGTGCCTATGGCTACACCTTC
TRBD1 TRBJ2-7 - TRBV30 CAWSPGQGYEQYF TGTGCCTGGAGTCCGGGACAGGGATACGAGCAGTACTTC
TRBD2 TRBJ2-3 - TRBV6-4 CASSALAGSTDTQYF TGTGCCAGCAGCGCTCTAGCGGGGAGCACAGATACGCAGTATTTT
- TRBJ1-2 few TRBV29-1 CSVEVVGQNYGYTF TGCAGCGTTGAAGTCGTCGGACAAAACTATGGCTACACCTTC
- TRBJ2-6 - TRBV4-3 CASSQDSTRSGANVLTF TGCGCCAGCAGCCAAGACAGTACCCGCTCTGGGGCCAACGTCCTGACTTTC
- TRBJ2-7 - TRBV2 CASRGALNGEQYF TGTGCCAGCAGGGGCGCGCTGAATGGCGAGCAGTACTTC
- TRBJ2-3 - TRBV19 CASRPEGHTKQYF TGTGCCAGTAGGCCCGAGGGTCACACGAAGCAGTATTTT
- TRBJ2-1 - TRBV28 CATHLNSNEQFF TGTGCCACCCACCTCAATTCCAATGAGCAGTTCTTC
- TRBJ2-5 few TRBV14 CASSQVREETQYF TGTGCCAGCAGCCAGGTCCGAGAAGAGACCCAGTACTTC
TRBD2 TRBJ2-1 - TRBV7-9 CASTSGRNEQFF TGTGCCAGCACCTCCGGGAGGAATGAGCAGTTCTTC
- TRBJ1-1 - TRBV4-1 CASSLTPDRNTEAFF TGCGCCAGCAGCCTAACTCCGGACAGGAACACTGAAGCTTTCTTT
- TRBJ1-1 - TRBV11-2 CASSFWTKDTEAFF TGTGCCAGCAGCTTCTGGACGAAAGACACTGAAGCTTTCTTT
- TRBJ2-5 - TRBV27 CASSLSASGETQYF TGTGCCAGCAGTTTATCCGCCAGTGGGGAGACCCAGTACTTC
TRBD1 TRBJ1-1 few TRBV29-1 CSVLTGGEAFF TGCAGCGTACTAACAGGGGGCGAAGCTTTCTTT
TRBD2 TRBJ2-5 - TRBV27 CASSLGGGPETQYF TGTGCCAGCAGCCTCGGGGGGGGGCCAGAGACCCAGTACTTC
- TRBJ2-6 - TRBV7-9 CASSLVLQENSGANVLTF TGTGCCAGCAGCTTAGTTCTACAGGAAAATTCTGGGGCCAACGTCCTGACTTTC
- TRBJ2-7 - TRBV7-2 CASSLEERYEQYF TGTGCCAGCAGCTTAGAGGAGAGATACGAGCAGTACTTC
- TRBJ2-3 - TRBV5-6 CASSVGGDTQYF TGTGCCAGCAGCGTAGGGGGAGATACGCAGTATTTT